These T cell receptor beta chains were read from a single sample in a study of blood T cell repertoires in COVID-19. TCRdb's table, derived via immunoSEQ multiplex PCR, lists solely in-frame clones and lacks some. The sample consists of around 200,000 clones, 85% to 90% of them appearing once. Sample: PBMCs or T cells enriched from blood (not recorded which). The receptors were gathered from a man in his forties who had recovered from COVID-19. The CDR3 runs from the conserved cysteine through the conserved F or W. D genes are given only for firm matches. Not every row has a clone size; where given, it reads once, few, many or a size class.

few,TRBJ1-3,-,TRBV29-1,CSVEGAARNTIYF,TGCAGCGTTGAGGGGGCCGCTCGAAACACCATATATTTT
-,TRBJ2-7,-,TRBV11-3,CASSPPRDKTYEQYF,TGTGCCAGCAGCCCCCCGAGGGACAAAACCTACGAGCAGTACTTC
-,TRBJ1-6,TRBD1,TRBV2,CASSDGQGASPLHF,TGTGCCAGCAGCGATGGACAGGGAGCATCACCCCTCCACTTT
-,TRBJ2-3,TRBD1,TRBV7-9,CASSFTGGDTQYF,TGTGCCAGCAGCTTCACAGGGGGGGATACGCAGTATTTT
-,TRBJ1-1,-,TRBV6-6,CASSPRSGDPSNTEAFF,TGTGCCAGCAGTCCCCGTTCAGGGGACCCCTCGAACACTGAAGCTTTCTTT
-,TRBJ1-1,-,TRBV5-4,CASSLVEGASEAFF,TGTGCCAGCAGCCTAGTCGAAGGGGCCTCTGAAGCTTTCTTT
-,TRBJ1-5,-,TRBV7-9,CASSSDRLINQPQHF,TGTGCCAGCAGCTCCGACAGGCTTATCAATCAGCCCCAGCATTTT
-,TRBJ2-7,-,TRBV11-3,CASSLGRGDEQYF,TGTGCCAGCAGCTTAGGCAGGGGTGACGAGCAGTACTTC
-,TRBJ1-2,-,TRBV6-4,CASSDSEGGYTF,TGTGCCAGCAGTGACTCGGAGGGTGGCTACACCTTC
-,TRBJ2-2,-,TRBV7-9,CASSPPRRENTGELFF,TGTGCCAGCAGCCCCCCCCGGCGGGAGAACACCGGGGAGCTGTTTTTT
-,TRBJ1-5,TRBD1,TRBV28,CASVTGLNQPQHF,TGTGCCAGCGTGACAGGGCTAAATCAGCCCCAGCATTTT
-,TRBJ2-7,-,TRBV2,CASSGREQYF,TGTGCCAGCAGTGGGAGGGAGCAGTACTTC
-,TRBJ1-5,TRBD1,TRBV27,CASSYDRVDQPQHF,TGTGCCAGCAGTTACGACAGGGTAGATCAGCCCCAGCATTTT
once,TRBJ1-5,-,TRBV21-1,CASSKGQGTTPYSNQPQHF,TGTGCCAGCAGCAAAGGTCAGGGGACCACTCCTTATAGCAATCAGCCCCAGCATTTT
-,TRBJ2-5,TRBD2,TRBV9,CASSVTSGGQETQYF,TGTGCCAGCAGCGTCACTAGCGGGGGCCAAGAGACCCAGTACTTC
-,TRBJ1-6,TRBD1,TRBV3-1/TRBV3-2,CASSQGQGDSPLHF,TGTGCCAGCAGCCAGGGACAGGGCGATTCACCCCTCCACTTT
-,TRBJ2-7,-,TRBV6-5,CASNSPGAYEQYF,TGTGCCAGCAACAGCCCCGGCGCCTACGAGCAGTACTTC
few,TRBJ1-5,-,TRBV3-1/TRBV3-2,CASSPGGSNQPQHF,TGTGCCAGCAGCCCCGGGGGGTCCAATCAGCCCCAGCATTTT
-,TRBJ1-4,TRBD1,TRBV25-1,CASSDNRGRIEKLFF,TGTGCCAGCAGTGACAACAGGGGGCGGATTGAAAAACTGTTTTTT
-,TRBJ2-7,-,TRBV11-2,CASSSLAWEQYF,TGTGCCAGCAGCTCCCTAGCCTGGGAGCAGTACTTC
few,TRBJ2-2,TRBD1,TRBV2,CASSEALTGLDGELFF,TGTGCCAGCAGTGAAGCACTGACAGGGCTTGACGGGGAGCTGTTTTTT
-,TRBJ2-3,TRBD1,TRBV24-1,CATSDLEGQGIETQYF,TGTGCCACCAGTGATTTGGAGGGACAGGGAATAGAGACGCAGTATTTT
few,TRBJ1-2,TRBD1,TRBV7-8,CASSSLGQSHYGYTF,TGTGCCAGCAGCTCCTTGGGACAGAGTCACTATGGCTACACCTTC
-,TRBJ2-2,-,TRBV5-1,CASSSPGTGELFF,TGCGCCAGCAGCTCCCCGGGCACCGGGGAGCTGTTTTTT
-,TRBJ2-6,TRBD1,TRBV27,CASSRDRVSGANVLTF,TGTGCCAGCAGTAGAGACAGGGTCTCTGGGGCCAACGTCCTGACTTTC
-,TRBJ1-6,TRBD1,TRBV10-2,CASSVGRGLISPLHF,TGCGCCAGCAGTGTGGGTAGGGGGCTGATTTCACCCCTCCACTTT
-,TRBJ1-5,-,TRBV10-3,CAISERGRGSYSNQPQHF,TGTGCCATCAGTGAACGGGGCAGGGGCTCATATAGCAATCAGCCCCAGCATTTT
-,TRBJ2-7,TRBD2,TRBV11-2,CASSWGGAGSLTEQYF,TGTGCCAGCAGCTGGGGGGGAGCAGGGAGTTTAACCGAGCAGTACTTC
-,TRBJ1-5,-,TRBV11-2,CASSYTDSLNQPQHF,TGTGCCAGCAGCTATACGGACAGCCTCAATCAGCCCCAGCATTTT
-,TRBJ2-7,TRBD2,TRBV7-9,CASSREVYSYEQYF,TGTGCCAGCAGCCGGGAGGTCTACTCCTACGAGCAGTACTTC
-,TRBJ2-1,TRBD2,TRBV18,CASSPPIGRSYNEQFF,TGTGCCAGCTCACCACCGATCGGGAGGTCCTACAATGAGCAGTTCTTC
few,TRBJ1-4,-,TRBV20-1,CSASFVRAAEKLFF,TGCAGTGCTAGTTTCGTCAGGGCCGCCGAAAAACTGTTTTTT
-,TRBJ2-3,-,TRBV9,CASSVATGGVTDTQYF,TGTGCCAGCAGCGTAGCAACAGGGGGGGTCACAGATACGCAGTATTTT
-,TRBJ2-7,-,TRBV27,CASSPRDAGYEQYF,TGTGCCAGCAGTCCCAGGGATGCCGGCTACGAGCAGTACTTC
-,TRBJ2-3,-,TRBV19,CASSMGGPSTDTQYF,TGTGCCAGTAGTATGGGAGGCCCTAGCACAGATACGCAGTATTTT
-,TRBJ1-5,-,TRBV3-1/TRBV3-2,CASSRSGNQPQHF,TGTGCCAGCAGCCGATCGGGCAATCAGCCCCAGCATTTT
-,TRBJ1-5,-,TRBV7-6,CASSLGPGFDQPQHF,TGTGCCAGCAGCTTAGGTCCTGGCTTTGATCAGCCCCAGCATTTT
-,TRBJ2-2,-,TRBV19,CASSIVAARGELFF,TGTGCCAGTAGTATAGTCGCTGCCCGGGGGGAGCTGTTTTTT
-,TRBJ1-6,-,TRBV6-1,CASSETTVNSPLHF,TGTGCCAGCAGTGAAACGACAGTGAATTCACCCCTCCACTTT
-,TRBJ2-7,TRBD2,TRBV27,CASSLSGSGHSYEQYF,TGTGCCAGCAGTTTATCGGGTAGCGGGCACTCCTACGAGCAGTACTTC
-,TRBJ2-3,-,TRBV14,CASSPGRYAPDTQYF,TGTGCCAGCAGCCCAGGTCGTTATGCACCCGATACGCAGTATTTT
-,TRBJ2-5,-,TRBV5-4,CASSTPGLQETQYF,TGTGCCAGCAGCACCCCGGGACTCCAAGAGACCCAGTACTTC
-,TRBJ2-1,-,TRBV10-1,CASSESGDNEQFF,TGCGCCAGCAGTGAGTCAGGAGACAATGAGCAGTTCTTC
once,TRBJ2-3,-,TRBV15,CATSSGVSTDTQYF,TGTGCCACCAGCAGCGGGGTTAGCACAGATACGCAGTATTTT
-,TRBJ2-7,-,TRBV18,CASSPPSSYEQYF,TGTGCCAGCTCACCACCTAGCTCCTACGAGCAGTACTTC
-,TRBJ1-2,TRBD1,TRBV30,CAWSPSGTAGGYTF,TGTGCCTGGAGTCCCTCCGGGACAGCGGGCGGCTACACCTTC
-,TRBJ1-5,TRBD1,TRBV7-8,CASSSPGGYQPQHF,TGTGCCAGCAGCTCCCCAGGGGGATATCAGCCCCAGCATTTT
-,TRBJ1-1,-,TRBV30,CAWVQGWNTEAFF,TGTGCCTGGGTACAGGGATGGAACACTGAAGCTTTCTTT
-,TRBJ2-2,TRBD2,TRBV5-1,CASISGGPGTGELFF,TGCGCCAGCATAAGCGGGGGGCCGGGGACCGGGGAGCTGTTTTTT
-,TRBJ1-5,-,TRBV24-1,CATSDSARVPGQPQHF,TGTGCCACCAGTGATTCCGCCCGGGTCCCGGGGCAGCCCCAGCATTTT
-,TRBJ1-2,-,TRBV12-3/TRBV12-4,CASTTGHGYTF,TGTGCCAGCACCACAGGGCATGGCTACACCTTC
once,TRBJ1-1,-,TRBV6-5,CASPRGMNTEAFF,TGTGCCAGCCCCCGCGGCATGAACACTGAAGCTTTCTTT
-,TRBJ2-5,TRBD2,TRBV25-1,CASSEPSLLADQETQYF,TGTGCCAGCAGTGAACCCTCTCTCCTAGCGGACCAAGAGACCCAGTACTTC
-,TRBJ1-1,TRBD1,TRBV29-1,CSVGDRNTEAFF,TGCAGCGTTGGGGACAGGAACACTGAAGCTTTCTTT
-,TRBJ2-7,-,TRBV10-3,CAIRTGLVYEQYF,TGTGCCATCAGGACGGGACTGGTCTACGAGCAGTACTTC